This T cell receptor (beta chain) was captured by sequencing in a study of shared clonotypes between healthy human individuals. The CDR3 runs 13 residues. V lost 7 bases, J lost 6 bases, and 14 bases lay in between. CDR1 and CDR2 (germline): MNHEY, SMNVEV (reference sequence). DNA input for the unsorted PBMC replicate PCRs was approximately 0.3 ug, about 32,000 T cell genomes. Some clones are missing from TCRdb's copy, which holds only in-frame ones; the method was immunoSEQ multiplex PCR. The repertoire holds about 490,000 clones, with around 73% as singletons. This clone is judged medium-sized. The identical CDR3 is also encoded by other nucleotide sequences in the sample.

The origin of this receptor is a woman between 40 and 55 years old in good health. Some clones in this sample may be carry-over from other donors' samples. V and J are TRBV27 and TRBJ2-3, with unresolved D. Material for sequencing was PBMCs. Here the CDR3 DNA reads TGTGCCAGCACAAGGTCCCACGGTGATACGCAGTATTTT. Translation: CASTRSHGDTQYF.